The clone carrying this T cell receptor (beta chain) was seen only a few times. For TCRbeta, the library was prepared with unique molecular identifiers. TCRdb called the PCR reads again in MiXCR, with one record for every CDR3 protein. The repertoire includes just over 350,000 distinct CDR3 sequences, about 14% of them detected once, and around 4.5% sits in the top ten. The data belong to a study of T-cell reconstitution after alpha-beta-depleted transplantation in children. Germline values: CDR1 SGHRS, CDR2 YFSETQ. Deletions cut 5 bases from V and 4 bases from J, with 18 bases between. There are 15 residues in the CDR3.

The sequencing here drew on PBMCs, taken from the stem cell graft. This TCR came from a human donor who donated a stem cell graft to a child with Fanconi anemia. V usage is TRBV5-1 and J usage is TRBJ1-1; D not resolved. CDR3 protein: CASSPTDWGVTEAFF. As DNA, the CDR3 is TGCGCCAGCAGTCCTACTGACTGGGGAGTCACTGAAGCTTTCTTT.